A single sample is the source of the 28 T cell receptor beta chains below, sequenced in a study of T cell responses to AZD1222 COVID-19 vaccine. Clones were sequenced by immunoSEQ multiplex PCR, and TCRdb holds only the in-frame ones, with some missing. The table includes approximately 82,000 clones, roughly nine tenths detected once. The source was peripheral blood, collected on day 0 of AZD1222 vaccination. These receptors all come from an adult in good health.

The V call is TRBV20-1, the J call TRBJ1-3; D is undetermined. From germline, CDR1 is DFQATT and CDR2 SNEGSKA (reference sequence). Between the trimmed V and J ends, which lost 6 bases and 0 bases, there was a span of 3 bases. This CDR3 region has 11 residues. CDR3 sequence reads: CSAPSGNTIYF. The CDR3 DNA reads TGCAGTGCCCCCTCTGGAAACACCATATATTTT.

The V and J genes are TRBV18 and TRBJ2-1; D uncertain. Trimming stripped 3 bases from V and 2 bases from J, with 8 bases between. Germline V gene lookup returns CDR1 KGHSH and CDR2 LQKENI. CDR3 length: 14 amino acids. CDR3 sequence reads: CASSPLVTYNEQFF. The CDR3 bases are TGTGCCAGCTCACCTCTGGTGACCTACAATGAGCAGTTCTTC. Variable domain in full (rest from reference TRBV18 and TRBJ2-1): NAGVMQNPRHLVRRRGQEARLRCSPMKGHSHVYWYRQLPEEGLKFMVYLQKENIIDESGMPKERFSAEFPKEGPSILRIQQVVRGDSAAYFCASSPLVTYNEQFFGPGTRLTVL.

Concerning this clone: The same CDR3 also results from other DNA sequences found in this sample. The chain combines TRBV18 with TRBJ2-3; D is ambiguous. This CDR3 contains 14 residues. Germline CDR1 KGHSH, CDR2 LQKENI. V was cut by 3 bases and J by 1 base, with 8 bases left in between. Here the CDR3 reads CASSPRERTDTQYF. CDR3 DNA sequence: TGTGCCAGCTCACCTAGAGAGCGCACAGATACGCAGTATTTT. The whole variable domain, remainder taken from reference TRBV18 and TRBJ2-3, is NAGVMQNPRHLVRRRGQEARLRCSPMKGHSHVYWYRQLPEEGLKFMVYLQKENIIDESGMPKERFSAEFPKEGPSILRIQQVVRGDSAAYFCASSPRERTDTQYFGPGTRLTVL.

V usage is TRBV5-1 and J usage is TRBJ2-5; the D is unclear. Germline V gene sequence: CDR1 SGHRS, CDR2 YFSETQ. Trimming took 0 bases from V and 3 from J, leaving 6 bases between them. This CDR3 region has 13 residues. This CDR3 is CASSLGPEETQYF. The CDR3, as DNA: TGCGCCAGCAGCTTGGGCCCGGAAGAGACCCAGTACTTC.

V usage is TRBV19 and J usage is TRBJ1-3; no definite D call. The CDR3 covers 14 residues. Germline values: CDR1 LNHDA, CDR2 SQIVND (reference sequence). Between the trimmed V and J ends, which lost 0 bases and 5 bases, there was a span of 8 bases. The CDR3 DNA follows: TGTGCCAGTAGTATAGAGGGCGGCCGAAACACCATATATTTT. It codes for CASSIEGGRNTIYF.

The gene calls are TRBV3-1 (or the pseudogene TRBV3-2) and TRBJ2-3; D possibly corresponds to TRBD2 (6 bases). There are 17 residues in the CDR3. The V and J ends lost 2 bases and 3 bases respectively, with 18 bases between them. Per the germline V gene, CDR1 is LGHDT and CDR2 is YNNKEL (reference sequence). CDR3 loop: CASSQSFPTSSTDTQYF. CDR3 DNA: TGTGCCAGCAGCCAAAGCTTCCCGACTAGTAGTACAGATACGCAGTATTTT.

V usage is TRBV5-6 and J usage is TRBJ2-2; the match to TRBD1 covers 10 bases. From germline, CDR1 is SGHDT and CDR2 YYEEEE. The V gene end was trimmed by 4 bases and the J gene end by 3 bases; junction bases not matched to a gene: 3. This CDR3 spans 15 amino acids. The CDR3 nucleotides are TGTGCCAGCAGCCCCGGGACAGGGGACACCGGGGAGCTGTTTTTT. It encodes CASSPGTGDTGELFF. Drawing the rest from reference TRBV5-6 and TRBJ2-2, the complete variable domain is DAGVTQSPTHLIKTRGQQVTLRCSPKSGHDTVSWYQQALGQGPQFIFQYYEEEERQRGNFPDRFSGHQFPNYSSELNVNALLLGDSALYLCASSPGTGDTGELFFGEGSRLTVL.

The sample holds a few counts of this clone. The chain has TRBV2 and TRBJ2-7; D might be TRBD1 (6 bases). The CDR3 extends over 15 amino acids. Per the germline V gene, CDR1 is SNHLY and CDR2 is FYNNEI. V was trimmed by 3 bases and J by 2 bases, leaving 14 bases between them. For the CDR3, the DNA is TGTGCCAGCAGTGAGGTGGCAGGGGATCCCTACGAGCAGTACTTC. Its translation: CASSEVAGDPYEQYF.

This chain connects TRBV25-1 to TRBJ1-3; D perhaps matches TRBD1 (5 bases). CDR1 is MGHDK and CDR2 is SYGVNS in the germline V gene. The CDR3 is 15 residues long. Deletions cut 5 bases from V and 3 bases from J, with 14 bases between. The CDR3 protein is CASSPKTVNGNTIYF. In DNA, the CDR3 is TGTGCCAGCAGTCCTAAGACAGTGAATGGAAACACCATATATTTT.

The V and J genes are TRBV6-2 or TRBV6-3 and TRBJ2-7, with D uncertain. Trimming removed 3 bases from V and 6 bases from J, with 3 bases in between. This CDR3 has 10 amino acids. Germline assignment: CDR1 MNHEY and CDR2 SVGEGT. Here the CDR3 reads CASSYGEQYF. The CDR3 nucleotides are TGTGCCAGCAGTTATGGCGAGCAGTACTTC.

This chain joins TRBV5-1 and TRBJ1-5; D may be TRBD1 (5 bases). Germline V gene sequence: CDR1 SGHRS, CDR2 YFSETQ. CDR3 size: 16 residues. V lost 0 bases to trimming and J lost 1 base, with 11 bases between them. As DNA, the CDR3 is TGCGCCAGCAGCTTGGAGGGGTCAGGAAGCAATCAGCCCCAGCATTTT. This translates into CASSLEGSGSNQPQHF.

This chain connects TRBV30 to TRBJ1-3; no clear D gene. Trimming took 2 bases from V and 0 from J, leaving 2 bases between them. Germline loops: CDR1 GTSNPN, CDR2 SVGIG (reference sequence). The CDR3 has 12 residues. CDR3 nucleotides: TGTGCCTGGAGTTTCTCTGGAAACACCATATATTTT. This codes for CAWSFSGNTIYF.

The J gene is TRBJ1-4, the V gene TRBV2; 10 bases map to TRBD1. J lost 9 bases, V lost 6 bases, and 7 bases had no gene match. The CDR3 is made up of 14 amino acids. CDR1 and CDR2 from the germline V gene are SNHLY and FYNNEI. CDR3 protein: CASSAGTGVKKLFF. The CDR3 DNA reads TGTGCCAGCAGCGCCGGGACAGGGGTGAAAAAACTGTTTTTT. Together with reference TRBV2 and TRBJ1-4, the CDR3 gives the full variable domain: EPEVTQTPSHQVTQMGQEVILRCVPISNHLYFYWYRQILGQKVEFLVSFYNNEISEKSEIFDDQFSVERPDGSNFTLKIRSTKLEDSAMYFCASSAGTGVKKLFFGSGTQLSVL.

The chain carries TRBV9 and TRBJ2-3, with 7 bases matching TRBD2. The trim removed 4 bases at V and 5 bases at J, leaving 16 bases unmatched. The CDR3 totals 17 residues. Germline loops: CDR1 SGDLS, CDR2 YYNGEE. DNA of the CDR3: TGTGCCAGCAGCCCTAGACGGGGGGTCGGGGGTGTAGATACGCAGTATTTT. Amino acids: CASSPRRGVGGVDTQYF.

This clone has just one count. The chain has TRBV7-9 and TRBJ1-2; a possible D gene is TRBD1 (6 bases). Trimming removed 1 base at V and 4 bases at J, with 13 bases between. The CDR3 is 15 amino acids. Germline-derived CDR1 and CDR2 are SEHNR and FQNEAQ (reference sequence). This CDR3 reads CASSLVQGPAYGYTF. The CDR3 DNA reads TGTGCCAGCAGCTTAGTTCAGGGGCCCGCCTATGGCTACACCTTC.

The chain has TRBV20-1 and TRBJ2-5; D unclear. V lost 3 bases to trimming and J lost 4 bases, with 18 bases between them. The CDR3 has 15 residues. Per germline, CDR1 DFQATT and CDR2 SNEGSKA (reference sequence). In DNA form, the CDR3 reads TGCAGTGCTAGTGAATGGAATGACCCCCGAGAGACCCAGTACTTC. It is translated as CSASEWNDPRETQYF.

The chain links TRBV27 to TRBJ1-5, with a tentative D call TRBD1 (5 bases). Germline V gives CDR1 MNHEY, CDR2 SMNVEV (reference sequence). Trimming removed 5 bases at V and 7 bases at J, with 15 bases between. The CDR3 length is 14 residues. The CDR3 sequence: CASSPWGPGQPQHF. CDR3 bases: TGTGCCAGCAGTCCGTGGGGCCCCGGGCAGCCCCAGCATTTT.

The chain combines TRBV3-1 (or the pseudogene TRBV3-2) with TRBJ1-1; D is unresolved. The CDR3 extends over 14 amino acids. Per germline, CDR1 LGHDT and CDR2 YNNKEL (reference sequence). V lost 4 bases and J 2 bases, leaving 11 bases between the germline ends. Here the CDR3 reads CASSRLQINTEAFF. The DNA for the CDR3 is TGTGCCAGCAGCCGGTTACAGATAAACACTGAAGCTTTCTTT.

V gene TRBV4-2 combines with J gene TRBJ2-1, with D maybe TRBD1 (5 bases). The CDR3 is made up of 13 amino acids. CDR1 and CDR2 (germline): LGHNA, YNFKEQ. V shed 3 bases and J shed 6 bases, with 9 bases lying between them. In DNA, the CDR3 is TGTGCCAGCAGCCATGACAGCTCCAATGAGCAGTTCTTC. Protein product: CASSHDSSNEQFF.

This clone has only a few counts. The chain couples TRBV2 to TRBJ2-6; D gene unclear. Trimming stripped 7 bases from V and 0 bases from J, with 10 bases between. Germline V gene sequence: CDR1 SNHLY, CDR2 FYNNEI. CDR3 size: 15 residues. Written as DNA, the CDR3 is TGTGCCAGCAAGATGGTGAGCTCTGGGGCCAACGTCCTGACTTTC. Translation gives CASKMVSSGANVLTF.

The chain uses TRBV15 and TRBJ2-5; 7 positions match TRBD2. Trimming removed 3 bases from V and 5 bases from J; junction bases left unmatched: 6. The CDR3 is 14 amino acids. CDR1 LNHNV and CDR2 YYDKDF come from the germline V gene (reference sequence). The DNA of the CDR3 is TGTGCCACCAGCAGGTCTAACGGGGGGGAGACCCAGTACTTC. Translated: CATSRSNGGETQYF.

V usage is TRBV4-3 and J usage is TRBJ2-1; 9 nucleotides line up with TRBD1. This CDR3 is built from 16 residues. The ends lost 4 bases at V and 4 bases at J; junction bases unmatched: 8. The germline CDR1 and CDR2 sequences are LGHNA and YSLEER. CDR3 in DNA: TGCGCCAGCAGCCTCCTACCGGGACAGGGTTACAATGAGCAGTTCTTC. Amino acid sequence: CASSLLPGQGYNEQFF.

The chain carries TRBV3-1 (or the pseudogene TRBV3-2) and TRBJ2-5, with 7 bases fitting TRBD2. Germline V gene data show CDR1 as LGHDT and CDR2 as YNNKEL (reference sequence). The length of the CDR3 is 15 residues. The V and J ends lost 0 bases and 4 bases, in that order; junction bases with no gene match: 5. The CDR3 DNA follows: TGTGCCAGCAGCCAAGAAGGGAGGGGCGGAGAGACCCAGTACTTC. Amino acid sequence: CASSQEGRGGETQYF.

This sequence joins TRBV2 and TRBJ1-3; D gene uncertain. Germline lookup yields CDR1 SNHLY and CDR2 FYNNEI. Between the trimmed V and J ends, which lost 6 bases and 0 bases, there was a span of 9 bases. This CDR3 contains 14 residues. The CDR3 DNA follows: TGTGCCAGCAGCTCGGTCGGCTCTGGAAACACCATATATTTT. Translated, it gives CASSSVGSGNTIYF. The full variable domain, with the rest looked up from reference TRBV2 and TRBJ1-3, is EPEVTQTPSHQVTQMGQEVILRCVPISNHLYFYWYRQILGQKVEFLVSFYNNEISEKSEIFDDQFSVERPDGSNFTLKIRSTKLEDSAMYFCASSSVGSGNTIYFGEGSWLTVV.

V usage is TRBV7-2 and J usage is TRBJ2-2; D gene uncertain. CDR3 length: 15 amino acids. Germline lookup yields CDR1 SGHTA and CDR2 FQGNSA. V gave up 4 bases and J gave up 2 bases, with 11 bases separating them. In DNA, the CDR3 is TGTGCCAGCAGCTCCCGGGTGACCAACACCGGGGAGCTGTTTTTT. Its protein product is CASSSRVTNTGELFF. Filled out from reference TRBV7-2 and TRBJ2-2, the complete variable domain reads GAGVSQSPSNKVTEKGKDVELRCDPISGHTALYWYRQSLGQGLEFLIYFQGNSAPDKSGLPSDRFSAERTGGSVSTLTIQRTQQEDSAVYLCASSSRVTNTGELFFGEGSRLTVL.

J is TRBJ1-1 and V is TRBV28, with 10 bases matching TRBD1. The CDR3 contains 15 residues. The J segment lost 4 bases and the V segment lost 4 bases, leaving 6 bases of the junction unmatched. Germline CDR1 reads MDHEN; CDR2 reads SYDVKM. The CDR3, as DNA: TGTGCCAGCAGTTCGGGACAGGGGTTCGGCACTGAAGCTTTCTTT. Its protein product is CASSSGQGFGTEAFF.

CDR3 in amino acids: CASRKGVSYNSPLHF. The CDR3 DNA follows: TGTGCCAGCAGGAAGGGGGTTAGCTATAATTCACCCCTCCACTTT. The chain is built from TRBV2 and TRBJ1-6; a weak D match, TRBD1 (6 bases). This CDR3 comprises 15 residues. Germline V lookup: CDR1 SNHLY, CDR2 FYNNEI. The germline V and J ends were trimmed by 6 bases and 3 bases, with 12 bases remaining between them.

The chain carries TRBV30 and TRBJ1-6, with D uncertain. With 1 base removed from V and 6 bases from J, the gap between germline ends came to 13 bases. Germline loops: CDR1 GTSNPN, CDR2 SVGIG (reference sequence). The CDR3 is made up of 15 amino acids. CDR3 in DNA: TGTGCCTGGAGTGCTCGGGCAAGAGGTAATTCACCCCTCCACTTT. Its translation: CAWSARARGNSPLHF.